These T cell receptor beta chains were read from a single sample in a study of blood T cells in healthy people across ages. Via MiXCR, TCRdb re-called the 5' RACE reads, giving one row per CDR3 protein. The sample lists about a million distinct CDR3 sequences; roughly half were seen once. The sequencing sample was made of blood. All receptors come from a woman aged 55-70 years in good health. Both conserved end residues are part of each CDR3. The D gene is left open where the match is weak. Expanded clones are given a class, and other clones once, few, many or no size at all.

j_gene: TRBJ1-2
d_gene: -
abundance: -
v_gene: TRBV20-1
CDR3nt: TGCAGTGCTACCGAAAGAGGGAGACCGAGCCACCGGAGGCCCTCTTATGGCTACACCTTC
CDR3aa: CSATERGRPSHRRPSYGYTF

j_gene: TRBJ1-1
d_gene: -
abundance: -
v_gene: TRBV6-1
CDR3nt: TGTGCCAGCAGCGATACTTGGAACGCTGAAGCTTTCTTT
CDR3aa: CASSDTWNAEAFF

j_gene: TRBJ2-7
d_gene: TRBD1
abundance: many
v_gene: TRBV4-1
CDR3nt: TGCGCCAGCAGCTTCCCGGGACAGGGAATCTACGAGCAGTACTTC
CDR3aa: CASSFPGQGIYEQYF

j_gene: TRBJ2-2
d_gene: -
abundance: few
v_gene: TRBV29-1
CDR3nt: TGCAGCGCCAATACAGGGCTCGGGGAGCTGTTTTTT
CDR3aa: CSANTGLGELFF

j_gene: TRBJ1-6
d_gene: -
abundance: -
v_gene: TRBV4-1
CDR3nt: TGCGCCAGCACCGCTGGAACAAATAATTCACCCCTCCACTTT
CDR3aa: CASTAGTNNSPLHF

j_gene: TRBJ1-5
d_gene: TRBD1
abundance: -
v_gene: TRBV7-2
CDR3nt: TGTGCCGGCAGCTTAACGACAGGGGTCCGTCAGCCCCAGCATTTT
CDR3aa: CAGSLTTGVRQPQHF

j_gene: TRBJ2-1
d_gene: TRBD1
abundance: -
v_gene: TRBV28
CDR3nt: TGTGCCAGCATTCGGGACAGGGTCGCCGATGAGCAGTTCTTC
CDR3aa: CASIRDRVADEQFF

j_gene: TRBJ2-7
d_gene: TRBD2
abundance: few
v_gene: TRBV28
CDR3nt: TGTGCCAGCCGAAGATTTAGCGGGAGCTACGAGCAGTACTTC
CDR3aa: CASRRFSGSYEQYF

j_gene: TRBJ2-7
d_gene: TRBD2
abundance: -
v_gene: TRBV4-1
CDR3nt: TGCGCCAGCAGCCAACTGGTGACTAGCGGGAGGTACGAGCAGTACTTC
CDR3aa: CASSQLVTSGRYEQYF

j_gene: TRBJ2-2
d_gene: -
abundance: -
v_gene: TRBV6-5
CDR3nt: TGTGCCAGCAGCCCGGCCCTTCGGGGGTGGGAGCTGTTTTTT
CDR3aa: CASSPALRGWELFF